These 18 T cell receptor beta chains share one sample of origin, sequenced in a study of blood T cells in healthy people across ages. Primers used in a second PCR of about 7 to 11 cycles were a sample-barcoded 5' primer and a J-beta primer mix. TCRdb reanalysed the 5' RACE reads using MiXCR and keeps one entry per CDR3 protein. The table lists 870,000 or so distinct CDR3 sequences, more than 25% of them singletons. The material sequenced was blood. The receptors here all came from a woman of 80 years or more in good health.

This chain links TRBV24-1 with TRBJ2-3, with 8 bases matching TRBD1. Germline V CDR1 and CDR2: KGHDR, SFDVKD. The CDR3 loop spans 16 amino acids. J lost 2 bases, V lost 3 bases, and 6 bases had no gene match. CDR3 loop: CATSDGDRLHTDTQYF. The CDR3 DNA follows: TGTGCCACCAGTGATGGGGACAGGCTCCACACAGATACGCAGTATTTT.

At least ten counts were recorded for this clonotype. The J gene is TRBJ2-7, the V gene TRBV20-1; 10 bases map to TRBD1. The junction had 5 bases not matched to a gene; V was cut back by 6 bases and J by 6 bases. Germline CDR1 and CDR2: DFQATT and SNEGSKA (reference sequence). CDR3 length equals 12 residues. The CDR3 DNA follows: TGCAGTGCGGGGACAGGGGTTGGCGAGCAGTACTTC. Protein: CSAGTGVGEQYF.

The J gene is TRBJ2-3, the V gene TRBV18, with D perhaps being TRBD1 or TRBD2 (5 bases each). Germline V CDR1 and CDR2: KGHSH, LQKENI. CDR3 length: 16 amino acids. The V and J ends lost 3 bases and 0 bases respectively, with 13 bases between them. CDR3 bases: TGTGCCAGCTCACCGCCGAGGGGAAGTAGCACAGATACGCAGTATTTT. It yields the protein CASSPPRGSSTDTQYF.

This clonotype was counted a few times. This sequence joins TRBV10-3 and TRBJ2-2, with 10 bases fitting TRBD1. Germline V gene sequence: CDR1 ENHRY, CDR2 SYGVKD. V lost 5 bases, J lost 2 bases, and 5 bases stayed unmatched. CDR3 size: 16 residues. CDR3 nucleotides: TGTGCCATCAGTCAGCGGGACAGGGGCAACACCGGGGAGCTGTTTTTT. Its protein is CAISQRDRGNTGELFF.

This clonotype has a count of ten or more. A read error may explain this, as a much larger clone is one base away. The J gene is TRBJ2-1, the V gene TRBV20-1, with 9 bases fitting TRBD2. Judging by the DNA end, TRBJ2-7 fits better; the J call may be wrong. CDR1 DFQATT and CDR2 SNEGSKA come from the germline V gene (reference sequence). The CDR3 consists of 14 residues. The CDR3 DNA is TGCAGTGCTGTAGCGGGGGCCACCTACAATGAGCAGTACTTC. Its protein is CSAVAGATYNEQYF.

This clonotype has more than one count but fewer than ten. V and J are TRBV30 and TRBJ1-2, with D perhaps matching TRBD1 (6 bases). Trimming removed 0 bases at V and 3 bases at J, with 8 bases between. The CDR3 sequence is 13 residues long. The germline V gene encodes CDR1 GTSNPN and CDR2 SVGIG (reference sequence). The CDR3 nucleotides are TGTGCCTGGAGTGTTAGGGGGGACTATGGCTACACCTTC. Translating gives CAWSVRGDYGYTF. The whole variable domain, remainder taken from reference TRBV30 and TRBJ1-2, is SQTIHQWPATLVQPVGSPLSLECTVEGTSNPNLYWYRQAAGRGLQLLFYSVGIGQISSEVPQNLSASRPQDRQFILSSKKLLLSDSGFYLCAWSVRGDYGYTFGSGTRLTVV.

This rearrangement joins TRBV5-5 to TRBJ2-1, with 7 bases matching TRBD2. The end of the DNA is better explained by TRBJ2-7, so the J call may be wrong. This CDR3 comprises 15 residues. Per germline, CDR1 SGHKS and CDR2 YYEKEE (reference sequence). The CDR3 loop is CASSQAGNSYNEQYF. Here the CDR3 DNA reads TGTGCCAGCAGCCAAGCGGGGAACTCCTACAATGAGCAGTACTTC.

This clonotype was counted a few times. The rearrangement links TRBV2 to TRBJ1-5; tentative D call: TRBD1 (6 bases). The V and J ends lost 6 bases and 6 bases respectively, with 15 bases between them. The length of the CDR3 is 14 residues. CDR1 is SNHLY, CDR2 FYNNEI, per germline. The CDR3 loop reads CASRAQGTSQPQHF. CDR3 coding DNA: TGTGCCAGCAGGGCACAGGGTACCAGTCAGCCCCAGCATTTT.

There are a few counts of this clonotype. This rearrangement joins TRBV7-6 to TRBJ2-3, with 8 bases fitting TRBD2. Germline V lookup: CDR1 SGHVS, CDR2 FNYEAQ. The CDR3 has 16 amino acids. J gave up 4 bases and V 0 bases, and 6 bases lay outside the gene matches. The CDR3 here is CASSLAAPTSADTQYF. In DNA, the CDR3 is TGTGCCAGCAGCTTAGCGGCCCCGACTAGCGCAGATACGCAGTATTTT.

For this clonotype: A much larger clone lies one base from this, so it may be a read error. J is TRBJ2-1 and V is TRBV3-1; perhaps TRBD2 as D (5 bases). This CDR3 spans 16 amino acids. The germline V gene encodes CDR1 LGHDT and CDR2 YNNKEL (reference sequence). V shed 0 bases and J shed 3 bases, with 12 bases lying between them. The CDR3 here is CASSQEFLAGYNEQFF. CDR3 bases: TGTGCCAGCAGCCAAGAGTTCCTAGCCGGCTACAATGAGCAGTTCTTC.

This clonotype appeared a single time. Possible read error: a much larger clone is one base away. The chain uses TRBV12-3 or TRBV12-4 and TRBJ2-3; 12 bases map to TRBD2. The CDR3 totals 18 residues. The CDR3 region is CASSSRSRTSGNTDAQYF. The CDR3 region has the DNA TGTGCCAGCAGTTCAAGATCCCGGACTAGCGGGAACACAGATGCGCAGTATTTT.

This clonotype was seen ten or more times. The chain employs TRBV6-2 or TRBV6-3 and TRBJ2-5, with a possible D match to TRBD2 (5 bases). The germline gives CDR1 MNHEY, CDR2 SVGEGT. The V end lost 0 bases, the J end lost 5 bases, and 13 bases lay between the germline ends. This CDR3 has 15 amino acids. CDR3 residues: CASSYSLATKETQYF. The CDR3, as DNA: TGTGCCAGCAGTTACTCTCTAGCTACTAAGGAGACCCAGTACTTC.

This chain uses TRBV5-4 with TRBJ2-2; D tentatively reads TRBD1 or TRBD2 (5 bases each). The length of the CDR3 is 15 residues. V shed 10 bases and J shed 4 bases, with 20 bases lying between them. Germline loops: CDR1 SGHNT, CDR2 YYREEE (reference sequence). The DNA for the CDR3 is TGTGCCGGGGGTAGTATGGGGCACGGCACCGGGGAGCTGTTTTTT. It yields the protein CAGGSMGHGTGELFF.

Points on this clonotype: A read error is possible here, since a much larger clone lies one base away. The V call is TRBV20-1, the J call TRBJ2-1; 9 positions match TRBD2. Germline CDR1 and CDR2: DFQATT and SNEGSKA (reference sequence). CDR3 length: 16 residues. J lost 8 bases, V lost 3 bases, and 14 bases had no gene match. CDR3 protein: CSARALGAGGYHEQFF. The CDR3 DNA sequence: TGCAGTGCTAGGGCCCTGGGAGCGGGGGGATACCATGAGCAGTTCTTC.

This clonotype came up many times. The genes are TRBV20-1 and TRBJ1-2; D perhaps matches TRBD1 (5 bases). Germline CDR1 DFQATT, CDR2 SNEGSKA (reference sequence). The CDR3 is 14 amino acids. V lost 5 bases and J 4 bases, leaving 17 bases between the germline ends. The CDR3 nucleotides read TGCAGTGCTCCGGGACCTCAACAGGCCTATGGCTACACCTTC. Amino acids: CSAPGPQQAYGYTF.

This clonotype was counted at least ten times. The J gene is TRBJ2-7, the V gene TRBV10-1; weak D call: TRBD1 (6 bases). V lost 8 bases to trimming and J lost 10 bases, with 18 bases between them. This CDR3 spans 12 amino acids. Germline CDR1 WNHNN, CDR2 SYGVQD (reference sequence). DNA of the CDR3: TGCGCCAGCGCGGACAGTCCCGAGCCCCAGTACTTC. Protein: CASADSPEPQYF.

With regard to this clonotype: A much larger clone differs from this one at a single base, so this may be a read error. The chain joins TRBV20-1 to TRBJ1-6; D is uncertain. The V gene's germline CDR1 is DFQATT and CDR2 SNEGSKA (reference sequence). The CDR3 length is 14 residues. The CDR3 nucleotides are TGCAGTGCTCCAGACCCGAAGGGTAATTCATCCCTCCACTTT. Residues: CSAPDPKGNSSLHF.

This clonotype was observed many times. DNA of the CDR3: TGTGCCAGCAGTCCGGCAGGGGTTATATGGCGGGGGGGCCGAAATGAGCAGTTCTTC. It translates to CASSPAGVIWRGGRNEQFF. The V gene is TRBV7-2, the J gene TRBJ2-1; 9 positions agree with TRBD2. This CDR3 has 19 residues. J gave up 7 bases and V 6 bases, and 22 bases lay outside the gene matches. Germline V CDR1 and CDR2: SGHTA, FQGNSA.